This T cell receptor beta chain was retrieved from a study of T cells in pancreatic ductal adenocarcinoma. Points from the study as a whole: Mean clonality was roughly 0.1 in tumors and roughly 0.068 in blood, not significantly different. Tumors hold more CD45RO+ effector T cells, which may bias toward lower diversity. The resected cohort was biased toward the minority with early-stage disease. Compared with tumor, blood showed more total productive templates and approximately 8-fold more clonotypes.

Some clones are missing from TCRdb's copy, which holds only in-frame ones; the method was immunoSEQ multiplex PCR. Here the sample spans over 85,000 clones, about 95% being singletons. Surgery without prior neoadjuvant therapy was the treatment of the selected pancreatic ductal adenocarcinoma patients. Regarding this clone: Its antigen is unidentified.

CDR3 length: 14 residues. The germline V gene has CDR1 MGHRA and CDR2 YSYEKL. Trimming left V 4 bases short and J 0 bases short, with 6 bases between. The genes are TRBV4-1 and TRBJ1-4, with no clear D. The TCR comes from a human donor with pancreatic ductal adenocarcinoma. The sample comprised PBMCs. The CDR3 DNA sequence: TGCGCCAGCAGCCGCGGCACAACTAATGAAAAACTGTTTTTT. It yields the protein CASSRGTTNEKLFF.